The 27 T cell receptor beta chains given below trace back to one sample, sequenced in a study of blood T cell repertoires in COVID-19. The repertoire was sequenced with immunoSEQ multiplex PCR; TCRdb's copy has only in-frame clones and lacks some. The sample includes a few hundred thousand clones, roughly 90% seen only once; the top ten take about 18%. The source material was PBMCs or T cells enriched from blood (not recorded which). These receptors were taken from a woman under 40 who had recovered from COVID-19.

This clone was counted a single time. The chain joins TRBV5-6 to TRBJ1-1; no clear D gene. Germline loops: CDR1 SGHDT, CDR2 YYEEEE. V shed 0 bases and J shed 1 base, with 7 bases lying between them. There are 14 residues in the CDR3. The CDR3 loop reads CASSLALGNTEAFF. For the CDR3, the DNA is TGTGCCAGCAGCTTGGCTCTCGGGAACACTGAAGCTTTCTTT.

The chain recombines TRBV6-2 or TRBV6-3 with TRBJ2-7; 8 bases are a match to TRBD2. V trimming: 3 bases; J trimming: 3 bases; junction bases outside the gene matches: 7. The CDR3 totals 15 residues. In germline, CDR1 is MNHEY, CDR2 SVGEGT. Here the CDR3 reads CASSYPGLVIYEQYF. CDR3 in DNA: TGTGCCAGCAGTTATCCGGGACTAGTGATCTACGAGCAGTACTTC.

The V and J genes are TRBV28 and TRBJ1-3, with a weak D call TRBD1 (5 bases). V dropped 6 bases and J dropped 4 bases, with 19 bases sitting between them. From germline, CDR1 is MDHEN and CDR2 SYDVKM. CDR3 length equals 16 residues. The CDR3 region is CASSQWPGGVGNTIYF. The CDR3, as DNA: TGTGCCAGCAGCCAATGGCCTGGGGGGGTCGGAAACACCATATATTTT.

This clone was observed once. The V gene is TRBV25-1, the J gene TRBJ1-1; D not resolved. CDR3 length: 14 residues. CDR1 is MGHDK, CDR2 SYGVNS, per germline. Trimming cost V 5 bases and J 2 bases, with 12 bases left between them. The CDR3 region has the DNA TGTGCCAGCAGTAGAGCAGGAAGCAACACTGAAGCTTTCTTT. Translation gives CASSRAGSNTEAFF. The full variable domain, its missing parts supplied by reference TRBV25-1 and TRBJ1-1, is EADIYQTPRYLVIGTGKKITLECSQTMGHDKMYWYQQDPGMELHLIHYSYGVNSTEKGDLSSESTVSRIRTEHFPLTLESARPSHTSQYLCASSRAGSNTEAFFGQGTRLTVV.

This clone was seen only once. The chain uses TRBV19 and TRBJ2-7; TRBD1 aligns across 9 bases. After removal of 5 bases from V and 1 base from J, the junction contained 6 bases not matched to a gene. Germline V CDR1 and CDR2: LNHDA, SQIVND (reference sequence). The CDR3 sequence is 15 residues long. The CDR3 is CASSPGQGRSYEQYF. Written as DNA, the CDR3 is TGTGCCAGTAGTCCGGGACAGGGAAGGTCCTACGAGCAGTACTTC.

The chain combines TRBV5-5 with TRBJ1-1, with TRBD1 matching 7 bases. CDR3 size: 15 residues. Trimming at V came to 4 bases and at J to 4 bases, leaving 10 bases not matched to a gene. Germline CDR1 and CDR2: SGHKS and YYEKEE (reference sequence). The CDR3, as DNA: TGTGCCAGCAGCCCAAGACAGGGCTTGAGCACTGAAGCTTTCTTT. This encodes CASSPRQGLSTEAFF.

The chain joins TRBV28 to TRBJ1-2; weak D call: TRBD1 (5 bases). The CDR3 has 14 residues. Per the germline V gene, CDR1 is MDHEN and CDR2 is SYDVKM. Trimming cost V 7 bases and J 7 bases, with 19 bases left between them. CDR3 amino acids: CASTLTAKVAGYTF. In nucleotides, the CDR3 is TGTGCCAGCACTTTGACAGCGAAGGTCGCTGGCTACACCTTC.

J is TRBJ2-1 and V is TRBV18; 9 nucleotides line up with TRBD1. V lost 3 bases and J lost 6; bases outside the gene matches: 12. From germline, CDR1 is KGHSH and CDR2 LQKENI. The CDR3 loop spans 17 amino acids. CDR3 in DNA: TGTGCCAGCTCACCGTATACCGGGACAGGGTACGTCAATGAGCAGTTCTTC. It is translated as CASSPYTGTGYVNEQFF.

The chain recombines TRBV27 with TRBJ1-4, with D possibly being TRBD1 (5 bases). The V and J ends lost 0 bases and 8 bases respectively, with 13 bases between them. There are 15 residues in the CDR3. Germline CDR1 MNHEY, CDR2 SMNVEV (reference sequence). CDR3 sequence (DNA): TGTGCCAGCAGTTTATCGACGTCAGGGAGGGAAAAACTGTTTTTT. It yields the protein CASSLSTSGREKLFF. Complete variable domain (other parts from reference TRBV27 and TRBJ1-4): EAQVTQNPRYLITVTGKKLTVTCSQNMNHEYMSWYRQDPGLGLRQIYYSMNVEVTDKGDVPEGYKVSRKEKRNFPLILESPSPNQTSLYFCASSLSTSGREKLFFGSGTQLSVL.

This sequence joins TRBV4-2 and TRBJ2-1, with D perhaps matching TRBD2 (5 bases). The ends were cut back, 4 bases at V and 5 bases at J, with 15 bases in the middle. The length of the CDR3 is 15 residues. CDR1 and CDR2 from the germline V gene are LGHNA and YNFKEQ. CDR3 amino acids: CASSPRAGPDNEQFF. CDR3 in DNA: TGTGCCAGCAGCCCTCGGGCGGGCCCGGACAATGAGCAGTTCTTC.

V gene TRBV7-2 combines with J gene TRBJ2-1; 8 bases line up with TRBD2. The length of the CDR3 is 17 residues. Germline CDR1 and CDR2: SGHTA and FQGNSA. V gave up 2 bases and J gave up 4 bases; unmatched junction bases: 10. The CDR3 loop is CASSLRGAGGRYNEQFF. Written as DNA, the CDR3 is TGTGCCAGCAGCTTACGGGGGGCGGGAGGCCGATACAATGAGCAGTTCTTC. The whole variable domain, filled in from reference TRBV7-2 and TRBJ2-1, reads GAGVSQSPSNKVTEKGKDVELRCDPISGHTALYWYRQSLGQGLEFLIYFQGNSAPDKSGLPSDRFSAERTGGSVSTLTIQRTQQEDSAVYLCASSLRGAGGRYNEQFFGPGTRLTVL.

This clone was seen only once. In DNA form, the CDR3 reads TGTGCCAGCAGTTCAGACAGCTATAATTCACCCCTCCACTTT. Protein: CASSSDSYNSPLHF. The rearrangement links TRBV6-5 to TRBJ1-6; the D gene is possibly TRBD1 (5 bases). Trimming took off 4 bases at V and 3 bases at J, with 7 bases between the two ends. This CDR3 has 14 amino acids. The germline gives CDR1 MNHEY, CDR2 SVGAGI.

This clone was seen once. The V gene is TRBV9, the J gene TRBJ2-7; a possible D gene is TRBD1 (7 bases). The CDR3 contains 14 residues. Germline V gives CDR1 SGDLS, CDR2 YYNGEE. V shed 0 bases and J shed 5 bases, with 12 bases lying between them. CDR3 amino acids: CASSVEGRGDEQYF. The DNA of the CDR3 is TGTGCCAGCAGCGTAGAGGGCAGGGGGGACGAGCAGTACTTC.

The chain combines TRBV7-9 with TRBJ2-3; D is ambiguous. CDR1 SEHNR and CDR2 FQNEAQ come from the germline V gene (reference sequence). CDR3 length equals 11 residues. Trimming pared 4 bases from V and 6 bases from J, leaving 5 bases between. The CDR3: CASSSLDTQYF. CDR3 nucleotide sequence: TGTGCCAGCAGCTCACTGGATACGCAGTATTTT. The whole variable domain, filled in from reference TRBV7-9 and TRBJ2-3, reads DTGVSQNPRHKITKRGQNVTFRCDPISEHNRLYWYRQTLGQGPEFLTYFQNEAQLEKSRLLSDRFSAERPKGSFSTLEIQRTEQGDSAMYLCASSSLDTQYFGPGTRLTVL.

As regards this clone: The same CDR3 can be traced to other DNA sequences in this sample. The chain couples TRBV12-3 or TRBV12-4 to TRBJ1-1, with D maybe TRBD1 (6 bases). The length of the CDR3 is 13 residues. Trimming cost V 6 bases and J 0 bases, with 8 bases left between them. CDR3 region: CASRGQLNTEAFF. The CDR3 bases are TGTGCCAGCAGGGGACAACTGAACACTGAAGCTTTCTTT.

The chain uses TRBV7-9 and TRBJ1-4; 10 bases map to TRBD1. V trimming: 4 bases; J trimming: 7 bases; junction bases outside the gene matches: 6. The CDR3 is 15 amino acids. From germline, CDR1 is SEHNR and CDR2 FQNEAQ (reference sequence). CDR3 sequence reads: CASSSWGTGVEKLFF. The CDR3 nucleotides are TGTGCCAGCAGCTCCTGGGGGACAGGGGTTGAAAAACTGTTTTTT. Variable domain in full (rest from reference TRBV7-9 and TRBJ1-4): DTGVSQNPRHKITKRGQNVTFRCDPISEHNRLYWYRQTLGQGPEFLTYFQNEAQLEKSRLLSDRFSAERPKGSFSTLEIQRTEQGDSAMYLCASSSWGTGVEKLFFGSGTQLSVL.

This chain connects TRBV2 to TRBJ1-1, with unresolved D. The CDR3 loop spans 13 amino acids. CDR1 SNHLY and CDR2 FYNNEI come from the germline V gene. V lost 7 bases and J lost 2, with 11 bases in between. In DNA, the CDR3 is TGTGCCAGCAAGAGAGCAAGTAACACTGAAGCTTTCTTT. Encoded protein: CASKRASNTEAFF.

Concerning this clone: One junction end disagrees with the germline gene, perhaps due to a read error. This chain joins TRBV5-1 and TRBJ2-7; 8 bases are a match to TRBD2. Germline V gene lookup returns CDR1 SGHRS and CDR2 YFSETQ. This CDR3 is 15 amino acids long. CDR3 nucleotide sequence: TGCGCCAGCAGATTGGCGGCGGGAGGCCATTACGAGCAGTACTTC. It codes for CASRLAAGGHYEQYF.

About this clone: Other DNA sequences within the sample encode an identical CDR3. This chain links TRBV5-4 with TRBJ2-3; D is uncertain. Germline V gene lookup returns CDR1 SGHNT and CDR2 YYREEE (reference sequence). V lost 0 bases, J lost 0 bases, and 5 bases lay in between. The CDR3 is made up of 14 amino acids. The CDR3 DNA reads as TGTGCCAGCAGCTTGGTTAGTAGCACAGATACGCAGTATTTT. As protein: CASSLVSSTDTQYF.

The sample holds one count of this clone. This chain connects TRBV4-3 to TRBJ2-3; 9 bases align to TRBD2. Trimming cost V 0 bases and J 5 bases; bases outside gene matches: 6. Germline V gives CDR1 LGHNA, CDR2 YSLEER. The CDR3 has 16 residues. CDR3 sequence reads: CASSQETSGGGDTQYF. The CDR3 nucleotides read TGCGCCAGCAGCCAAGAGACTAGCGGAGGGGGAGATACGCAGTATTTT.

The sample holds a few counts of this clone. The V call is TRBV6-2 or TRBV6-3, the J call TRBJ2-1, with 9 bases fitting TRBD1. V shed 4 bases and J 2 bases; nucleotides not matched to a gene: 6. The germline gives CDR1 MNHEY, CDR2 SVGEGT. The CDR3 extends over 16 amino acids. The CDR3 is CASSWTGTGPYNEQFF. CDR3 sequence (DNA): TGTGCCAGCAGTTGGACCGGGACAGGGCCCTACAATGAGCAGTTCTTC.

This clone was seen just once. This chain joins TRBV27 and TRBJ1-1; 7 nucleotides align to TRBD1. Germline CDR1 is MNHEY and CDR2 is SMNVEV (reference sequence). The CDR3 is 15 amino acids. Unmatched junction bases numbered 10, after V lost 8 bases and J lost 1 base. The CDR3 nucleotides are TGTGCCAGCTTTCAGACAGGGATGGGGAACACTGAAGCTTTCTTT. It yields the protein CASFQTGMGNTEAFF.

CDR3 nucleotides: TGTGCCAGCAGCCGGTTGGGGCTAACCGTTTCCTACGAGCAGTACTTC. Translated: CASSRLGLTVSYEQYF. The chain carries TRBV7-2 and TRBJ2-7; a possible D gene is TRBD1 (5 bases). Germline CDR1 SGHTA, CDR2 FQGNSA. Trimming stripped 5 bases from V and 1 base from J, with 18 bases between. This CDR3 has 16 amino acids.

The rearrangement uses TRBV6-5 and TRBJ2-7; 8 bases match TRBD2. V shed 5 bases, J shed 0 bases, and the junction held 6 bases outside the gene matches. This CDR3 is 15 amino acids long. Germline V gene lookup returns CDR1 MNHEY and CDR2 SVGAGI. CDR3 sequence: CASSRTSNPSYEQYF. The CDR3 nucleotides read TGTGCCAGCAGTAGGACTAGCAACCCCTCCTACGAGCAGTACTTC.

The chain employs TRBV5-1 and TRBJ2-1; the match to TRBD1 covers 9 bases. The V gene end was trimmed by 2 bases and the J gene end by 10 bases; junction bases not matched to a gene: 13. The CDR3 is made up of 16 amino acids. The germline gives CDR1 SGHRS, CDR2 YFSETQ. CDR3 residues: CASSLGTGPLRLEQFF. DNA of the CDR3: TGCGCCAGCAGCTTAGGGACAGGGCCCTTAAGGTTGGAGCAGTTCTTC.

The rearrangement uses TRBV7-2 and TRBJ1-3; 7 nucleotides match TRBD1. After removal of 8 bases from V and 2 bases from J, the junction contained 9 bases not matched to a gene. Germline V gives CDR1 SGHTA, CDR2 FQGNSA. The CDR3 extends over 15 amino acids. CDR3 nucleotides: TGTGCCAGCTCATTTCAGGGGGGTCCTGGAAACACCATATATTTT. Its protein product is CASSFQGGPGNTIYF. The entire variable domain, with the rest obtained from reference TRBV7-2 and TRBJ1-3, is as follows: GAGVSQSPSNKVTEKGKDVELRCDPISGHTALYWYRQSLGQGLEFLIYFQGNSAPDKSGLPSDRFSAERTGGSVSTLTIQRTQQEDSAVYLCASSFQGGPGNTIYFGEGSWLTVV.

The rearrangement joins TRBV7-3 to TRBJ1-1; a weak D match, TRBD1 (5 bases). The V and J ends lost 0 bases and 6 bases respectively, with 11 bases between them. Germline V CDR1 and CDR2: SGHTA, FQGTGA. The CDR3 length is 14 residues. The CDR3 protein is CASSLTGRDSEAFF. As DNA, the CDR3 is TGTGCCAGCAGCTTAACGGGGAGGGACTCTGAAGCTTTCTTT.